The next 2 T cell receptor beta chains were all read from a single sample in a study of shared clonotypes between healthy human individuals. TCRdb's table, derived via immunoSEQ multiplex PCR, lists solely in-frame clones and lacks some. The sample lists about 1.1 million clones; roughly 80% were seen once. The material sequenced was memory CD4+ T cells from PBMCs. The subset was: CD45RA-negative fraction. The receptors here all came from a man aged 18 to 29 in good health. Some clones in this sample may be carry-over from other donors' samples.

The gene calls are TRBV10-3 and TRBJ2-7, with 7 bases fitting TRBD1. V shed 2 bases, J shed 8 bases, and the junction held 15 bases outside the gene matches. CDR1 ENHRY and CDR2 SYGVKD come from the germline V gene. The CDR3 sequence is 16 residues long. The CDR3 DNA reads as TGTGCCATCAGTGAGCCAGGGGGACGGACCGGGCCGAAGCAGTACTTC. Amino acids: CAISEPGGRTGPKQYF.

The J gene is TRBJ2-5, the V gene TRBV19; D call uncertain. The CDR3 sequence is 13 residues long. The V and J ends lost 9 bases and 4 bases respectively, with 15 bases between them. Germline V gene sequence: CDR1 LNHDA, CDR2 SQIVND (reference sequence). As DNA, the CDR3 is TGTGCCAGCAGACATATCCCCGGAGAGACCCAGTACTTC. Encoded protein: CASRHIPGETQYF.